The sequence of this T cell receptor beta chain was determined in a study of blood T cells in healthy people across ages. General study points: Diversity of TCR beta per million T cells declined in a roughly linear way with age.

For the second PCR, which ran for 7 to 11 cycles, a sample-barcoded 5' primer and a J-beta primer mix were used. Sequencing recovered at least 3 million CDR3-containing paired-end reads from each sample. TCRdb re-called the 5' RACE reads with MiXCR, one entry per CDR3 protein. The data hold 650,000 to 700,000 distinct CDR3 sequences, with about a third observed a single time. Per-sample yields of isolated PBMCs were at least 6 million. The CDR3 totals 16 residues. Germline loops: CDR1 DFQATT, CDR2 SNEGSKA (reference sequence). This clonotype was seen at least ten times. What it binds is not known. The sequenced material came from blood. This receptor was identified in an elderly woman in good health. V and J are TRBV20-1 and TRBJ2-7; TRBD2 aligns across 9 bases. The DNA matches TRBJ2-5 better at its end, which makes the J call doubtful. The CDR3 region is CSARDPQRGASGTQYF. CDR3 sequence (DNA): TGCAGTGCTAGAGATCCACAGCGGGGGGCATCGGGGACCCAGTACTTC.